These 4 T cell receptor beta chains were all obtained from the same sample, sequenced in a study of post-analysis software for immune sequencing data. General study points: Patients carried four or five TRBV segments more frequently than controls did, and TRBV5-6, TRBV5-1 and TRBV20-1 were among them.

Unique-molecular-identifier-tagged TCR beta cDNA libraries were used. One entry per CDR3 protein, called by TCRdb with MiXCR from the PCR reads. The table records about 400,000 distinct CDR3 sequences, roughly 38% of them present only once. The antigens for these receptors are not known. Sequenced sample: blood. These TCRs come from a girl aged 5-17 years with multiple sclerosis.

This clonotype was detected a few times. The V and J genes are TRBV27 and TRBJ2-1; tentatively, D is TRBD1 (6 bases). The CDR3 spans 14 residues. Germline V gene data show CDR1 as MNHEY and CDR2 as SMNVEV (reference sequence). V lost 3 bases to trimming and J lost 8 bases, with 14 bases between them. This CDR3 is CASSLGTQGDEQFF. The DNA of the CDR3 is TGTGCCAGCAGTTTGGGGACACAGGGAGATGAGCAGTTCTTC.

This chain uses TRBV12-3 or TRBV12-4 with TRBJ1-2, with a tentative D call TRBD1 (5 bases). This CDR3 contains 12 residues. V lost 6 bases, J lost 6 bases, and 11 bases lay in between. The CDR3 bases are TGTGCCAGCAGGCAGGGTGTACATGGCTACACCTTC. Translation gives CASRQGVHGYTF.

This clonotype was recorded once. The rearrangement joins TRBV5-1 to TRBJ1-1, with D maybe TRBD1 (6 bases). The CDR3 is 13 amino acids. The V gene lost 0 bases and the J gene lost 7 bases, with 10 bases spanning the gap. CDR1 and CDR2 from the germline V gene are SGHRS and YFSETQ. CDR3 amino acids: CASSLGQVDEAFF. CDR3 bases: TGCGCCAGCAGCTTGGGACAGGTCGATGAAGCTTTCTTT.

This clonotype was counted a few times. V is TRBV4-1 and J is TRBJ1-4; no clear D gene. Per the germline V gene, CDR1 is MGHRA and CDR2 is YSYEKL. Trimming cost V 2 bases and J 3 bases, with 16 bases left between them. This CDR3 contains 17 residues. The CDR3 DNA reads as TGCGCCAGCAGCCAATACCCCGGCTCCGGGGCTAATGAAAAACTGTTTTTT. This translates into CASSQYPGSGANEKLFF.